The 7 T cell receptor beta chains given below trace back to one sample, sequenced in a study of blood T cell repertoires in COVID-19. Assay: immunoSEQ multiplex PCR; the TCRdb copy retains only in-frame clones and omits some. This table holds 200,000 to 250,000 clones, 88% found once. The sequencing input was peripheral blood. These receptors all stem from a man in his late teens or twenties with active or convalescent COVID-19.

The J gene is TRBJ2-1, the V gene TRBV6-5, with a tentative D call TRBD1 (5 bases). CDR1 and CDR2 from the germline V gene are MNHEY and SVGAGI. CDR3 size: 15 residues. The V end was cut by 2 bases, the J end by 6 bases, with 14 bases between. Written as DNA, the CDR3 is TGTGCCAGCAGTTACAAGGGGCGGCAGTCCAATGAGCAGTTCTTC. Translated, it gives CASSYKGRQSNEQFF.

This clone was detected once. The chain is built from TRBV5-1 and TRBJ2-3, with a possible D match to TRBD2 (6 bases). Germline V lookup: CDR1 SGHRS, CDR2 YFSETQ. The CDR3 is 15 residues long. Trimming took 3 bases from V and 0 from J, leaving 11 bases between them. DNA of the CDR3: TGCGCCAGCAGCTATTGGGGGACTAGCACAGATACGCAGTATTTT. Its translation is CASSYWGTSTDTQYF.

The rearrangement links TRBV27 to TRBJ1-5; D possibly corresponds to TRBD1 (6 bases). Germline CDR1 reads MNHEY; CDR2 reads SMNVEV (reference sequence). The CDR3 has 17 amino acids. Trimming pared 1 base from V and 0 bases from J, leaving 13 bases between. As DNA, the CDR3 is TGTGCCAGCAGTTTATATTCAGGGGTACATAGCAATCAGCCCCAGCATTTT. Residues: CASSLYSGVHSNQPQHF.

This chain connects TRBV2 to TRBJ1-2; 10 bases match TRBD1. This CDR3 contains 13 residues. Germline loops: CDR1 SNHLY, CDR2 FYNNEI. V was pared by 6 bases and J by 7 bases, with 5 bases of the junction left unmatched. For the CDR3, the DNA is TGTGCCAGCAGGTGGACAGGGGGAGGTGGCTACACCTTC. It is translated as CASRWTGGGGYTF.

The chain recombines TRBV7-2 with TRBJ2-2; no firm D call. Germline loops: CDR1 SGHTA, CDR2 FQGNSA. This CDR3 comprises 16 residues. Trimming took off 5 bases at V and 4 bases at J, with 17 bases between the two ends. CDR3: CASSPWQLGITGELFF. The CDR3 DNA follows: TGTGCCAGCAGCCCCTGGCAGCTAGGTATCACCGGGGAGCTGTTTTTT.

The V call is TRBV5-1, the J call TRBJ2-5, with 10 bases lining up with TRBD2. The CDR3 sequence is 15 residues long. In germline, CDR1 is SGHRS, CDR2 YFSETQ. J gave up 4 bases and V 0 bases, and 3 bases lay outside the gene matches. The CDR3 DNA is TGCGCCAGCAGCTTGGATAGCGGGAGGACAGAGACCCAGTACTTC. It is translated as CASSLDSGRTETQYF. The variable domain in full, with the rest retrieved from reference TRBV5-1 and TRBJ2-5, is KAGVTQTPRYLIKTRGQQVTLSCSPISGHRSVSWYQQTPGQGLQFLFEYFSETQRNKGNFPGRFSGRQFSNSRSEMNVSTLELGDSALYLCASSLDSGRTETQYFGPGTRLLVL.

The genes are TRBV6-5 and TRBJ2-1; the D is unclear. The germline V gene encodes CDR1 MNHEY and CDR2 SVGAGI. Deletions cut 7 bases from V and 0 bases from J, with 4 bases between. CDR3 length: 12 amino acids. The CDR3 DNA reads TGTGCCAGCACCAGCTCCTACAATGAGCAGTTCTTC. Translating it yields CASTSSYNEQFF.